This T cell receptor (beta chain) came from a study of T cell responses to AZD1222 COVID-19 vaccine. Trimming cost V 3 bases and J 2 bases; bases outside gene matches: 4. Germline CDR1 KGHSH, CDR2 LQKENI. The CDR3 is 15 amino acids. Assay: immunoSEQ multiplex PCR; the TCRdb copy retains only in-frame clones and omits some. The sample includes roughly 120,000 clones, under 90% of them seen just once. The chain links TRBV18 to TRBJ1-3, with 7 nucleotides matching TRBD1. The sequence came from an adult in good health. This material consisted of peripheral blood, taken on day 0 of AZD1222 vaccination. CDR3 coding DNA: TGTGCCAGCTCACCGACAGGGAGTCCTGGAAACACCATATATTTT. Protein sequence: CASSPTGSPGNTIYF.